The 17 T cell receptor beta chains given below trace back to one sample, sequenced in a study of regulatory T cells in long-lasting Graves disease. Time point noted: newly diagnosed GD, antithyroid drugs for less than 3 months. With RNA extracted from PBMCs as input, the TCR library was made. Researchers made TCR beta libraries by using iRepertoire HTBI primers and running Arm-PCR on CDR3 regions. Via MiXCR, TCRdb re-called the multiplex PCR reads, giving one row per CDR3 protein. Here the sample spans roughly 350,000 distinct CDR3 sequences, about a sixth being singletons. This sample was shared with a second study, whose subject was T cells in Graves' hyperthyroidism and ophthalmopathy.

Material: peripheral blood mononuclear cells (PBMCs), obtained at new diagnosis, from a patient treated with antithyroid drugs. The receptors come from a young woman with Graves disease.

The gene calls are TRBV9 and TRBJ2-1; 9 bases line up with TRBD2. The CDR3 is 15 amino acids. The V and J ends lost 4 bases and 7 bases, in that order; junction bases with no gene match: 9. Per the germline V gene, CDR1 is SGDLS and CDR2 is YYNGEE. Written as DNA, the CDR3 is TGTGCCAGCAGCTCCCCGGGGACTAGCAGGAATGAGCAGTTCTTC. Amino acid sequence: CASSSPGTSRNEQFF.

The table lists this clonotype with many counts. This rearrangement joins TRBV30 to TRBJ2-5; 9 nucleotides agree with TRBD2. The CDR3 is 15 amino acids. Germline V CDR1 and CDR2: GTSNPN, SVGIG (reference sequence). V lost 4 bases to trimming and J lost 2 bases; unmatched junction nucleotides: 8. The DNA for the CDR3 is TGTGCCTGGACCCCTAGCGGGGAACCACAAGAGACCCAGTACTTC. Its translation is CAWTPSGEPQETQYF.

This clonotype came up many times. The chain has TRBV30 and TRBJ1-1; D not resolved. In germline, CDR1 is GTSNPN, CDR2 SVGIG (reference sequence). Trimming stripped 5 bases from V and 4 bases from J, with 14 bases between. The CDR3 is made up of 13 amino acids. The CDR3 is CAWGSGQPTEAFF. In DNA form, the CDR3 reads TGTGCCTGGGGTTCCGGGCAACCCACTGAAGCTTTCTTT.

This clonotype was seen many times. V usage is TRBV20-1 and J usage is TRBJ2-1; TRBD2 matches 10 bases. Trimming cost V 5 bases and J 8 bases; bases outside gene matches: 9. This CDR3 spans 14 amino acids. The germline V gene has CDR1 DFQATT and CDR2 SNEGSKA (reference sequence). In DNA, the CDR3 is TGCAGTGCTCCAAAGCGGGGGGGCGTGTATGAGCAGTTCTTC. It translates to CSAPKRGGVYEQFF.

This clonotype was counted ten times or more. V and J are TRBV2 and TRBJ2-3; D possibly corresponds to TRBD1 (5 bases). CDR1 and CDR2 (germline): SNHLY, FYNNEI. The germline V and J ends were trimmed by 5 bases and 0 bases, with 15 bases remaining between them. The CDR3 is 16 amino acids. This CDR3 is CASSKDIPTSTDTQYF. The CDR3 nucleotides read TGTGCCAGCAGTAAGGACATCCCAACTAGCACAGATACGCAGTATTTT. Full variable domain (remainder filled in from reference TRBV2 and TRBJ2-3): EPEVTQTPSHQVTQMGQEVILRCVPISNHLYFYWYRQILGQKVEFLVSFYNNEISEKSEIFDDQFSVERPDGSNFTLKIRSTKLEDSAMYFCASSKDIPTSTDTQYFGPGTRLTVL.

This clonotype was picked up many times. V is TRBV20-1 and J is TRBJ1-5; D is unclear. The V end lost 1 base, the J end lost 5 bases, and 9 bases lay between the germline ends. The CDR3 has 13 amino acids. Germline V gene data show CDR1 as DFQATT and CDR2 as SNEGSKA (reference sequence). CDR3 region: CSARGQVYQPQHF. The CDR3 nucleotides read TGCAGTGCTAGAGGTCAGGTATATCAGCCCCAGCATTTT.

This clonotype was observed a few times. Germline is not matched at one junction end, which may reflect a read error. The rearrangement joins TRBV28 to TRBJ1-1, with D perhaps matching TRBD1 (6 bases). Per the germline V gene, CDR1 is MDHEN and CDR2 is SYDVKM. The CDR3 has 14 amino acids. CDR3 in DNA: TGTACCAGCAGGTCGACAGGAATGAACACTGAAGCTTTCTTT. Translating it yields CTSRSTGMNTEAFF.

This clonotype was recorded many times. The chain joins TRBV5-6 to TRBJ2-1; D possibly corresponds to TRBD2 (5 bases). The ends were cut back, 1 base at V and 7 bases at J, with 18 bases in the middle. There are 16 residues in the CDR3. Germline lookup yields CDR1 SGHDT and CDR2 YYEEEE. CDR3 nucleotide sequence: TGTGCCAGCAGCTTGCAGACCGGGAACATGATAAATGAGCAGTTCTTC. Amino acid sequence: CASSLQTGNMINEQFF.

This clonotype was seen more than once but under ten times. This chain connects TRBV7-9 to TRBJ1-3; D is undetermined. V lost 3 bases and J 4 bases, leaving 4 bases between the germline ends. The CDR3 consists of 12 residues. CDR1 is SEHNR, CDR2 FQNEAQ, per germline (reference sequence). The CDR3 here is CASSLGGNTIYF. The CDR3 bases are TGTGCCAGCAGCTTGGGGGGAAACACCATATATTTT.

The rearrangement joins TRBV5-1 to TRBJ2-2; weak D call: TRBD2 (5 bases). CDR1 is SGHRS and CDR2 is YFSETQ in the germline V gene. V was trimmed by 0 bases and J by 6 bases, leaving 12 bases between them. The CDR3 runs 15 residues. This chain's CDR3 is CASSLVASTAGELFF. The CDR3 bases are TGCGCCAGCAGCTTGGTAGCGAGCACCGCCGGGGAGCTGTTTTTT.

V and J are TRBV29-1 and TRBJ2-7, with 10 nucleotides matching TRBD2. The trim removed 7 bases at V and 3 bases at J, leaving 6 bases unmatched. The CDR3 extends over 13 amino acids. CDR1 is SQVTM and CDR2 is ANQGSEA in the germline V gene. CDR3 sequence reads: CSGFLAGDYEQYF. For the CDR3, the DNA is TGCAGCGGATTCCTAGCGGGAGACTACGAGCAGTACTTC.

This chain links TRBV5-1 with TRBJ1-1, with D maybe TRBD1 (5 bases). The CDR3 sequence is 12 residues long. V was cut by 4 bases and J by 5 bases, with 9 bases left in between. Germline V gene lookup returns CDR1 SGHRS and CDR2 YFSETQ. CDR3 in amino acids: CASSRGKTEAFF. The CDR3 region has the DNA TGCGCCAGCAGCCGGGGCAAGACTGAAGCTTTCTTT. Full variable domain (missing parts from reference TRBV5-1 and TRBJ1-1): KAGVTQTPRYLIKTRGQQVTLSCSPISGHRSVSWYQQTPGQGLQFLFEYFSETQRNKGNFPGRFSGRQFSNSRSEMNVSTLELGDSALYLCASSRGKTEAFFGQGTRLTVV.

This clonotype has only a few counts. This chain joins TRBV27 and TRBJ1-1; D is unresolved. Trimming left V 2 bases short and J 0 bases short, with 7 bases between. The CDR3 covers 14 residues. Germline V lookup: CDR1 MNHEY, CDR2 SMNVEV (reference sequence). The CDR3 loop reads CASSLRFMNTEAFF. CDR3 bases: TGTGCCAGCAGTTTAAGGTTCATGAACACTGAAGCTTTCTTT.

This clonotype was detected many times. The chain links TRBV4-1 to TRBJ2-7; no definite D call. V lost 1 base to trimming and J lost 0 bases, with 7 bases between them. The CDR3 runs to 14 residues. Germline lookup yields CDR1 MGHRA and CDR2 YSYEKL. The CDR3 sequence: CASSQAVSSYEQYF. CDR3 DNA: TGCGCCAGCAGCCAAGCCGTAAGCTCCTACGAGCAGTACTTC.

As for this clonotype: A far larger clone is off by one base, so a read error is likely. This chain links TRBV28 with TRBJ2-3, with TRBD1 matching over 7 bases. Matching the DNA end better, TRBJ2-7 makes the J call doubtful. Germline V gives CDR1 MDHEN, CDR2 SYDVKM. This CDR3 comprises 13 residues. This chain's CDR3 is CTSSLPQGYEQYF. In DNA form, the CDR3 reads TGTACCAGCAGTTTACCACAGGGGTACGAGCAGTACTTC.

This clonotype has at least ten counts. The chain combines TRBV28 with TRBJ2-7; TRBD1 aligns across 9 bases. This CDR3 comprises 12 residues. Germline assignment: CDR1 MDHEN and CDR2 SYDVKM. V shed 6 bases and J 5 bases; nucleotides not matched to a gene: 2. The DNA of the CDR3 is TGTGCCAGCAGGGACAGGGGCGACGAGCAGTACTTC. Protein product: CASRDRGDEQYF.

Of note for this clonotype: A much larger clone differs from this one at a single base, so this may be a read error. The chain combines TRBV9 with TRBJ2-7; 10 bases match TRBD2. This CDR3 comprises 15 residues. The V gene end was trimmed by 3 bases and the J gene end by 9 bases; junction bases not matched to a gene: 12. The germline gives CDR1 SGDLS, CDR2 YYNGEE. CDR3 loop: CASSAPTAGGGGQYF. CDR3 coding DNA: TGTGCCAGCAGCGCCCCTACAGCGGGGGGGGGGGGGCAGTACTTC.